This is a list of T cell receptor beta chains from one sample in a study of blood T cell repertoires in COVID-19. Using immunoSEQ multiplex PCR, the repertoire was profiled, and TCRdb retains in-frame clones only, with some absent. This table holds roughly 97,000 clones, 76% found once. The sample taken for sequencing was peripheral blood. The receptors here all came from a man between 65 and 85 years old with acute or convalescent COVID-19. CDR3s include the opening cysteine and the closing phenylalanine or tryptophan. The D gene is left open where the match is weak. Only part of the rows carry a size: once, few, many, or a class if the clone is expanded.

J	V	D	size	CDR3	DNA
TRBJ2-3	TRBV5-4	-	-	CASSPTSLAQADTQYF	TGTGCCAGCAGCCCCACTAGCCTTGCGCAGGCAGATACGCAGTATTTT
TRBJ2-3	TRBV18	TRBD2	-	CASSIAGATDTQYF	TGTGCCAGCTCGATAGCGGGAGCGACAGATACGCAGTATTTT
TRBJ1-2	TRBV30	TRBD1	-	CAFTRDRGLGYTF	TGTGCCTTTACCCGGGACAGGGGGCTTGGCTACACCTTC
TRBJ1-5	TRBV9	-	few	CASSVGENNQPQHF	TGTGCCAGCAGCGTAGGCGAGAACAATCAGCCCCAGCATTTT
TRBJ2-7	TRBV6-5	-	once	CASSHRDVEQYF	TGTGCCAGCAGCCACAGGGACGTCGAGCAGTACTTC
TRBJ2-4	TRBV7-2	-	-	CASSLREGRGNKNIQYF	TGTGCCAGCAGCTTACGGGAAGGGCGGGGAAACAAAAACATTCAGTACTTC
TRBJ1-1	TRBV6-5	-	-	CASSYAGRSTEAFF	TGTGCCAGCAGTTATGCGGGGCGCAGCACTGAAGCTTTCTTT
TRBJ1-2	TRBV24-1	TRBD1	-	CATSDSKLQGDGGYTF	TGTGCCACCAGTGATTCAAAGCTCCAGGGGGACGGGGGCTACACCTTC
TRBJ1-1	TRBV7-9	-	-	CASSPPRGGNTEAFF	TGTGCCAGCAGCCCCCCTCGAGGAGGAAACACTGAAGCTTTCTTT
TRBJ1-3	TRBV30	-	-	CAWSGGSSGNTIYF	TGTGCCTGGAGTGGCGGAAGCTCTGGAAACACCATATATTTT
TRBJ2-3	TRBV29-1	-	-	CSVESGGASDTQYF	TGCAGCGTTGAATCGGGGGGCGCGTCGGATACGCAGTATTTT
TRBJ1-2	TRBV5-6	-	-	CASSFVDSRDLHGYTF	TGTGCCAGCAGCTTCGTGGACAGCCGGGACCTTCATGGCTACACCTTC
TRBJ2-3	TRBV19	-	-	CASSPHLLLDSSTDTQYF	TGTGCCAGTAGTCCCCACTTATTACTAGACTCTAGCACAGATACGCAGTATTTT
TRBJ1-3	TRBV5-5	-	-	CASSRGENGNTIYF	TGTGCCAGCAGCCGGGGGGAGAATGGAAACACCATATATTTT
TRBJ1-1	TRBV19	TRBD1	-	CASSIGQGKAFF	TGTGCCAGTAGTATCGGACAGGGGAAAGCTTTCTTT
TRBJ1-3	TRBV5-1	-	-	CASSWGQQGRGNTIYF	TGCGCCAGCAGCTGGGGGCAACAGGGTCGGGGAAACACCATATATTTT
TRBJ1-6	TRBV9	-	-	CASSGAYNSPLHF	TGTGCATCATCGGGTGCCTATAATTCACCCCTCCACTTT
TRBJ2-2	TRBV2	TRBD1	few	CASSKGTGVAGELFF	TGTGCCAGCAGTAAAGGGACAGGGGTGGCCGGGGAGCTGTTTTTT
TRBJ1-1	TRBV29-1	-	-	CSVVEGGAFF	TGCAGCGTTGTTGAGGGAGGGGCTTTCTTT
TRBJ2-3	TRBV24-1	TRBD2	-	CATSDLGLAGADTQYF	TGTGCCACCAGTGACCTCGGACTAGCGGGGGCAGATACGCAGTATTTT
TRBJ1-4	TRBV28	-	-	CASSPRGFEKLFF	TGTGCCAGCAGTCCTAGAGGTTTTGAAAAACTGTTTTTT
TRBJ2-5	TRBV4-2	-	-	CASSLEYGETQYF	TGTGCCAGCAGCCTAGAGTACGGGGAGACCCAGTACTTC
TRBJ1-5	TRBV2	TRBD1	-	CASSEGQGDSNQPQHF	TGTGCCAGCAGTGAGGGACAGGGTGATAGCAATCAGCCCCAGCATTTT
TRBJ2-7	TRBV28	-	-	CASRISSGEGNYEQYF	TGTGCCAGCAGAATATCGTCGGGAGAAGGTAATTACGAGCAGTACTTC
TRBJ2-7	TRBV2	TRBD1	-	CASSPGQGSYEQYF	TGTGCCAGCAGTCCGGGACAGGGAAGCTACGAGCAGTACTTC
TRBJ2-1	TRBV7-9	TRBD1	few	CASSSLDRADEQFF	TGTGCCAGCAGCTCCCTGGACAGGGCGGATGAGCAGTTCTTC
TRBJ1-1	TRBV28	-	-	CASSLSVTEAFF	TGTGCCAGCAGTTTATCGGTCACTGAAGCTTTCTTT
TRBJ1-1	TRBV24-1	TRBD1	-	CATSGTGGDTEAFF	TGTGCCACCAGCGGGACAGGGGGAGACACTGAAGCTTTCTTT
TRBJ2-3	TRBV6-6	-	-	CASSYTRVASTDTQYF	TGTGCCAGCAGTTACACCCGGGTTGCTAGCACAGATACGCAGTATTTT